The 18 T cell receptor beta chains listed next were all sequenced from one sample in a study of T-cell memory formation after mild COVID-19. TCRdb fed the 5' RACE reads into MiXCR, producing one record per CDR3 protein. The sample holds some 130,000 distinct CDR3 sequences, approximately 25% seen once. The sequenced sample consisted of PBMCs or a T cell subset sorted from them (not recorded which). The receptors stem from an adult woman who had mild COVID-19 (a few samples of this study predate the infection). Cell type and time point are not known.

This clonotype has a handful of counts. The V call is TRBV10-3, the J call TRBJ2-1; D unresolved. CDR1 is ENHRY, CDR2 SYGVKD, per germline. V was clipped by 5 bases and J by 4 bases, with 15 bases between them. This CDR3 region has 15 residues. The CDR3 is CAISTPGFHYNEQFF. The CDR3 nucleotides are TGTGCCATCAGTACTCCTGGGTTCCATTACAATGAGCAGTTCTTC.

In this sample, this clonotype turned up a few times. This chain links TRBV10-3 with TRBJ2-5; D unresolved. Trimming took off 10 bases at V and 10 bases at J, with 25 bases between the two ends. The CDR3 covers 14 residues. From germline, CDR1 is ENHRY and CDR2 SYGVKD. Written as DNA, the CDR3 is TGTGCCACCAAGAAGGACCAACCAAGAGACGACCAGTACTTC. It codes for CATKKDQPRDDQYF.

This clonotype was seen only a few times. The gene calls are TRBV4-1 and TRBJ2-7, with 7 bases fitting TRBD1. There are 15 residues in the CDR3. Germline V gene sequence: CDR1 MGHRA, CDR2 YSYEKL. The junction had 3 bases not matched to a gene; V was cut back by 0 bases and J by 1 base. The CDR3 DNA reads TGCGCCAGCAGCCAAGATAAGGGGGCATCCTACGAGCAGTACTTC. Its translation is CASSQDKGASYEQYF.

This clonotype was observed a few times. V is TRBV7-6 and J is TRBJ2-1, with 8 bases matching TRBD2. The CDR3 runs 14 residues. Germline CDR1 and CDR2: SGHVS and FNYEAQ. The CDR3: CATGGGLNYNEQFF. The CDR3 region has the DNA TGTGCTACGGGCGGGGGGCTCAATTACAATGAGCAGTTCTTC. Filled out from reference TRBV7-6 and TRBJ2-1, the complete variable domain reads GAGVSQSPRYKVTKRGQDVALRCDPISGHVSLYWYRQALGQGPEFLTYFNYEAQQDKSGLPNDRFSAERPEGSISTLTIQRTEQRDSAMYRCATGGGLNYNEQFFGPGTRLTVL.

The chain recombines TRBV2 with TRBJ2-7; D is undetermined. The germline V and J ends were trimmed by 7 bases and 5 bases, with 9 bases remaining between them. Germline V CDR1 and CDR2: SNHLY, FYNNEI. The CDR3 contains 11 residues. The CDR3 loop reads CASTKADEQYF. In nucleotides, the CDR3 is TGTGCCAGCACGAAGGCAGACGAGCAGTACTTC.

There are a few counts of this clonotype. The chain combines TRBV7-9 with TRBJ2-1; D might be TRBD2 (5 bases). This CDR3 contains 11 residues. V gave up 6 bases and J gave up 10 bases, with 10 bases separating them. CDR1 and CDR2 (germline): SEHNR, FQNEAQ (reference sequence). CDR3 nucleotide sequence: TGTGCCAGCAGTTGGACTTCCGAGCAGTTCTTC. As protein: CASSWTSEQFF.

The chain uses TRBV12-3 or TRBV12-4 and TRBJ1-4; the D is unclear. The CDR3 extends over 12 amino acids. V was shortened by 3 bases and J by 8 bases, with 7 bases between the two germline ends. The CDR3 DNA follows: TGTGCCAGCAGTTTTTGGCCCGAAAAACTGTTTTTT. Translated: CASSFWPEKLFF.

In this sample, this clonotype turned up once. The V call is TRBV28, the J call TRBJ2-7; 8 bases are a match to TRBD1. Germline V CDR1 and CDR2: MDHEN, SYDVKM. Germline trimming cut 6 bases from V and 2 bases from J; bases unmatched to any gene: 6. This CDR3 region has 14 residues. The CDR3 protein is CASRIQGGTYEQYF. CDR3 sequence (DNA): TGTGCCAGCAGGATACAGGGGGGAACCTACGAGCAGTACTTC.

The CDR3 reads CASSDSAGSTADTQYF. CDR3 nucleotides: TGTGCCAGCAGTGACTCAGCAGGGTCAACAGCAGATACGCAGTATTTT. This chain connects TRBV6-4 to TRBJ2-3; D is possibly TRBD1 (5 bases). Germline CDR1 and CDR2: MRHNA and SNTAGT. This CDR3 region has 16 residues. Trimming removed 0 bases from V and 4 bases from J, with 14 bases in between.

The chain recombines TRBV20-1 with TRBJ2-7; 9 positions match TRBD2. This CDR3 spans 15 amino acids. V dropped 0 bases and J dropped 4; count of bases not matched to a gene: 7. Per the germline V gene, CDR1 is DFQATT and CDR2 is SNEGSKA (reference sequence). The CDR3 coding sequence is TGCAGTGCTAGAGATGGCCAGCGGGAGGTTTACGAGCAGTACTTC. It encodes CSARDGQREVYEQYF.

The CDR3 bases are TGTGCCAGCAGCCCGAGGGTTTCCTACGAGCAGTACTTC. It encodes CASSPRVSYEQYF. This chain joins TRBV27 and TRBJ2-7; a weak D match, TRBD2 (5 bases). V was trimmed by 6 bases and J by 1 base, leaving 10 bases between them. CDR1 MNHEY and CDR2 SMNVEV come from the germline V gene (reference sequence). The CDR3 contains 13 residues.

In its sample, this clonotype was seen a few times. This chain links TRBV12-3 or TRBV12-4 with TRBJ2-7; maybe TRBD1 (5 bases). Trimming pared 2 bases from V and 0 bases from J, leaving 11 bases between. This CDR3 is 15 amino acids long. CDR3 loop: CASSLSGHSSYEQYF. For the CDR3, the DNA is TGTGCCAGCAGTTTATCAGGGCATAGCTCCTACGAGCAGTACTTC.

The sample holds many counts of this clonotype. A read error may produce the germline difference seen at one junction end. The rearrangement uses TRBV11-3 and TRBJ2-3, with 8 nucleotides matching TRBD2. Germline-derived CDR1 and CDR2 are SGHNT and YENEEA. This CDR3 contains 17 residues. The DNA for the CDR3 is TGTGCCAGCAGCTCTGGATCTATAGCGGGAAGCAGAGATACGCAGTATTTT. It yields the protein CASSSGSIAGSRDTQYF.

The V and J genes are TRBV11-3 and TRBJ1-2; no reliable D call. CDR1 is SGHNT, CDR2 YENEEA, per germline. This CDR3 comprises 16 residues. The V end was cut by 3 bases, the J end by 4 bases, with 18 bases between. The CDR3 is CASSFLDLGKFYGYTF. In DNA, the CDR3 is TGTGCCAGCAGCTTCCTGGACCTCGGAAAGTTCTATGGCTACACCTTC. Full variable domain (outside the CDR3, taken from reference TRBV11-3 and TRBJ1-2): EAGVVQSPRYKIIEKKQPVAFWCNPISGHNTLYWYLQNLGQGPELLIRYENEEAVDDSQLPKDRFSAERLKGVDSTLKIQPAELGDSAVYLCASSFLDLGKFYGYTFGSGTRLTVV.

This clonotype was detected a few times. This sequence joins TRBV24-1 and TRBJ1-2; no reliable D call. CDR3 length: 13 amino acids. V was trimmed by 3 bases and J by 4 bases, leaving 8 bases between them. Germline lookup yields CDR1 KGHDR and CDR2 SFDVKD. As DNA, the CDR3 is TGTGCCACCAGTGATAGAGGTCGCTATGGCTACACCTTC. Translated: CATSDRGRYGYTF.

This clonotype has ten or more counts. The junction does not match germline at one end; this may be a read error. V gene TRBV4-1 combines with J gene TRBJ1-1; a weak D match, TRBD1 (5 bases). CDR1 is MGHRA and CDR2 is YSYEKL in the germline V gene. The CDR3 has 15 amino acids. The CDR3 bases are TGCGCCAGCAGCCAAGAGGGGGTAATGAAGACTGAAGCTTTCTTT. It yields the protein CASSQEGVMKTEAFF.

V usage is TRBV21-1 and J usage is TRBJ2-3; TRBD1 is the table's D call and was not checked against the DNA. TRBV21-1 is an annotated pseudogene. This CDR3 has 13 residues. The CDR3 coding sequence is TGTGCCCGGTGGGAGACAGGGGACGCTACGCAGTATTTT. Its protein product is CARWETGDATQYF.

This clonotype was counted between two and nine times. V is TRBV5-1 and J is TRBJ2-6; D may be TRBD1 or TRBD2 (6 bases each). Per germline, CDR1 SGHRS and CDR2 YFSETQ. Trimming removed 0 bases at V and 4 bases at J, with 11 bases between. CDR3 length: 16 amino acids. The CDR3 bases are TGCGCCAGCAGCTTGGCGGGGGCGCCGGGGGCCAACGTCCTGACTTTC. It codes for CASSLAGAPGANVLTF.